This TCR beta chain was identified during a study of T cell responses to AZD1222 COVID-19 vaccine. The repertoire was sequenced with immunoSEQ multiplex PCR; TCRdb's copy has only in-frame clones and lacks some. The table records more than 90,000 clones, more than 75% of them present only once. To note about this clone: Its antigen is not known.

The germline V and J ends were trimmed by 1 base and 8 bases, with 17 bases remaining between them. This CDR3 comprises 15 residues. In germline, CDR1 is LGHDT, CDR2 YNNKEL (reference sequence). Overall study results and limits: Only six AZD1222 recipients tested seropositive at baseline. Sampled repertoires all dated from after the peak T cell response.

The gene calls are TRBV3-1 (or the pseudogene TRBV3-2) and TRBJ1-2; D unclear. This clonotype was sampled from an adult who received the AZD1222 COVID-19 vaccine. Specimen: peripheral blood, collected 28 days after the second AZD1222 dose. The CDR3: CASSQVGRSSGGYTF. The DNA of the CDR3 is TGTGCCAGCAGCCAAGTAGGACGGAGCTCGGGGGGCTACACCTTC.